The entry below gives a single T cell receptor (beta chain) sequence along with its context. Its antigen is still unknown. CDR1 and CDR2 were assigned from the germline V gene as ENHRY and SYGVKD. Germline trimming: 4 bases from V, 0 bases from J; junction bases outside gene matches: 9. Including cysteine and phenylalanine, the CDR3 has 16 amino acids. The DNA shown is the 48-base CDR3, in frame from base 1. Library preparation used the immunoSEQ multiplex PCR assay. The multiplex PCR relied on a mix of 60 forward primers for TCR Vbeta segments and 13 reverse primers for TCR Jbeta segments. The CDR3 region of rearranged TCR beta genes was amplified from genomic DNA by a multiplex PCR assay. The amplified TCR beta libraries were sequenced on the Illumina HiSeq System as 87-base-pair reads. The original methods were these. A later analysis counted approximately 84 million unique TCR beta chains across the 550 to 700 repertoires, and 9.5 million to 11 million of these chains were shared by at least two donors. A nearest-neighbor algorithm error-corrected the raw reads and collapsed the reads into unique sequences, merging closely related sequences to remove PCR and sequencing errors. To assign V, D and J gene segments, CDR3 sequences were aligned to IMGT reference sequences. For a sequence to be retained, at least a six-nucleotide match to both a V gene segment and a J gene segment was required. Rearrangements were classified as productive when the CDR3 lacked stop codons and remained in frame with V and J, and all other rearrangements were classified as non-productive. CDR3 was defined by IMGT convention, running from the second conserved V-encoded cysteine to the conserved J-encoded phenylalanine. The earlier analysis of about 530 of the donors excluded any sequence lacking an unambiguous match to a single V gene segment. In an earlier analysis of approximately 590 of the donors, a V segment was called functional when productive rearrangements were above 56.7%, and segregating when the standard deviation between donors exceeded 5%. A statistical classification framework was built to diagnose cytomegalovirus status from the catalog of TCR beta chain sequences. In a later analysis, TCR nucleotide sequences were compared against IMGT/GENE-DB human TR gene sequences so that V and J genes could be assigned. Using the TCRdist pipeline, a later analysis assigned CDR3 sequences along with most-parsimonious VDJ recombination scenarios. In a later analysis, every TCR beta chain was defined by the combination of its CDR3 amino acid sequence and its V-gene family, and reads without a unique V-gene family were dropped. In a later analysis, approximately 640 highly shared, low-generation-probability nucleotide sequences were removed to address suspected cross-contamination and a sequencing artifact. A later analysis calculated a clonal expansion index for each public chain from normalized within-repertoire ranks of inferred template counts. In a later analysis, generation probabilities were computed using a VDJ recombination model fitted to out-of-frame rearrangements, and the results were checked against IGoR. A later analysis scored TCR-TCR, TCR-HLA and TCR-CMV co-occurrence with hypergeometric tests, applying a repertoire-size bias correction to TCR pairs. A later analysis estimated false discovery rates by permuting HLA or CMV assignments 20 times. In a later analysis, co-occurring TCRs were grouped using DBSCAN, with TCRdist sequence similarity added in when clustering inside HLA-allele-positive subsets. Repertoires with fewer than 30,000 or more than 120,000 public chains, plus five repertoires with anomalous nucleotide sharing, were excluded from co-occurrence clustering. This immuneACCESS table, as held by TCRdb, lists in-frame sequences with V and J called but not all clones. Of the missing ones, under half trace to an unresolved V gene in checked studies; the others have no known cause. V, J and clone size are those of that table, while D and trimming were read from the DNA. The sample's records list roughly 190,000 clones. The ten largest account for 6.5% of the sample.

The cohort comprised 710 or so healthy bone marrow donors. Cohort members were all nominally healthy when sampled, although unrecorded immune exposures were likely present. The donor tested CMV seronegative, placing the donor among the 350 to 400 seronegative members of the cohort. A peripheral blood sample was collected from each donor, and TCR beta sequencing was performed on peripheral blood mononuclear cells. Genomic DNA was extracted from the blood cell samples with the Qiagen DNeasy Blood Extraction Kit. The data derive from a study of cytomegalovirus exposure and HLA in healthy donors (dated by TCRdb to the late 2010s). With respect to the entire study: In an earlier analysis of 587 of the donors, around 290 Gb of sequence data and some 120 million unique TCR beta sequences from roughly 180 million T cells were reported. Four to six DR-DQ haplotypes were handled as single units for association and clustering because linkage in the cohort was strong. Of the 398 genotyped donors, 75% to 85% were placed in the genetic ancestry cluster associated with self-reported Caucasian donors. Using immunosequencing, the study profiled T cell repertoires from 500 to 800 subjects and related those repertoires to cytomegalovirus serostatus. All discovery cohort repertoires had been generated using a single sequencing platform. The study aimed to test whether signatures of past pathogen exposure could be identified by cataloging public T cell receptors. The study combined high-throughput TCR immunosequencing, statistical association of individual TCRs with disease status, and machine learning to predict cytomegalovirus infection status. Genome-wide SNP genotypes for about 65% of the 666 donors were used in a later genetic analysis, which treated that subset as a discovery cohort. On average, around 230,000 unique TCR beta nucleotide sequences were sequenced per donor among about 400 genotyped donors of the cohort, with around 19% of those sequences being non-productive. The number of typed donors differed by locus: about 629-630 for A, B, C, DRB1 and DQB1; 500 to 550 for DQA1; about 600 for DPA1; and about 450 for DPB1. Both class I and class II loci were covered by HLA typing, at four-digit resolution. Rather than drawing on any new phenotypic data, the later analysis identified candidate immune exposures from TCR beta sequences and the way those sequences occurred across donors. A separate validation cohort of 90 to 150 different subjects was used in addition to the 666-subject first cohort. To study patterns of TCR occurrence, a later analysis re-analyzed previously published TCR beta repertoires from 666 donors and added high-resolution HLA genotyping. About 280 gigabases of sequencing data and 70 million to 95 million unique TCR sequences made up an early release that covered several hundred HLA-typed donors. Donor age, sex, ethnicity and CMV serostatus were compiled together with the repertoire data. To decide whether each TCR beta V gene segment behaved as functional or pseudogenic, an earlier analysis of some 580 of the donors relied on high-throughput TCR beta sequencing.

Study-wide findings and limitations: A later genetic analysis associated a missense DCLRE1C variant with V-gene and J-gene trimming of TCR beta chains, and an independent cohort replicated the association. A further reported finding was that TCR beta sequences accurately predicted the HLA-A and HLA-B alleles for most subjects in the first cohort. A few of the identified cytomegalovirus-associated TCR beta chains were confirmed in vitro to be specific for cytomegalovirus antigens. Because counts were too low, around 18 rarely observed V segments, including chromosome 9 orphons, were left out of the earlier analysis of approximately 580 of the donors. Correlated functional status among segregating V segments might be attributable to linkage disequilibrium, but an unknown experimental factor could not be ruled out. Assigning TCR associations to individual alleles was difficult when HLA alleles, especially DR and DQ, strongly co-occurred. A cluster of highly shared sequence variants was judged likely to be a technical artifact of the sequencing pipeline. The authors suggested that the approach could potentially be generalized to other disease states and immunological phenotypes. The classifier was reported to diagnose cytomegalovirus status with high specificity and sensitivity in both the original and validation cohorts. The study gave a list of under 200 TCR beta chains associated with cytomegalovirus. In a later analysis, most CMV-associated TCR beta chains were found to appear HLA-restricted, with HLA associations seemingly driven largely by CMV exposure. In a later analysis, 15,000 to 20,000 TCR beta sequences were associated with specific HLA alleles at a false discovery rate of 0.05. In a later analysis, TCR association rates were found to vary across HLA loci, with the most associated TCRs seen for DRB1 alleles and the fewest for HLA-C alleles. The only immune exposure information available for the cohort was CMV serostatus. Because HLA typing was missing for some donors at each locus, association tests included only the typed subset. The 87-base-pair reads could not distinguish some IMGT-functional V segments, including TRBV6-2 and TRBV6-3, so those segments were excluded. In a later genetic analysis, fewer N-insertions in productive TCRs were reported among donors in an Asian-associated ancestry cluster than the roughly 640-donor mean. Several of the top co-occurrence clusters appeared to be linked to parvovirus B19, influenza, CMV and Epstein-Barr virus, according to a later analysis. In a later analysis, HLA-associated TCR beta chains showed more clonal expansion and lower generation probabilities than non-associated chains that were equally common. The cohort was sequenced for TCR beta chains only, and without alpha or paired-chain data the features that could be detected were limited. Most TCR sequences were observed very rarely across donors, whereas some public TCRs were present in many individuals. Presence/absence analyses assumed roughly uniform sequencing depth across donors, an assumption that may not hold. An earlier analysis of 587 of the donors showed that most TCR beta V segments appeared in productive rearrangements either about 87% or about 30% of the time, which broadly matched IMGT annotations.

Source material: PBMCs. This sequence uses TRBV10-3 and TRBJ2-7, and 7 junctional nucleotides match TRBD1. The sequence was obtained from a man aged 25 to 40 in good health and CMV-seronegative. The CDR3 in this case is CAISAGPTGNSYEQYF. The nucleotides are TGTGCCATCAGTGCAGGCCCGACAGGGAACTCCTACGAGCAGTACTTC.